This TCR beta chain was recovered during a study of blood T cell repertoires in COVID-19. In the study overall: PBMCs, B-cell-depleted T cells, or T cells provided the cDNA or gDNA that made up the material.

Grouping used clinical history reported by participants in a survey and questionnaire. There are 19 residues in the CDR3. The germline gives CDR1 GTSNPN, CDR2 SVGIG (reference sequence). V dropped 2 bases and J dropped 7 bases, with 32 bases sitting between them. Sequenced by immunoSEQ multiplex PCR; TCRdb stores in-frame clones only, minus some. Among some 200,000 clones, approximately 84% were seen once, and the ten largest hold around 7%. The receptor comes from a middle-aged man who had recovered from COVID-19. The sequenced sample consisted of PBMCs or T cells enriched from blood (not recorded which). This chain uses TRBV30 with TRBJ1-1; D perhaps matches TRBD1 (5 bases). CDR3 nucleotides: TGTGCCTGGAGTCTACCGACCTACCGGGCCCCAAGATGGGGGGGTGAAGCTTTCTTT. Translating it yields CAWSLPTYRAPRWGGEAFF.